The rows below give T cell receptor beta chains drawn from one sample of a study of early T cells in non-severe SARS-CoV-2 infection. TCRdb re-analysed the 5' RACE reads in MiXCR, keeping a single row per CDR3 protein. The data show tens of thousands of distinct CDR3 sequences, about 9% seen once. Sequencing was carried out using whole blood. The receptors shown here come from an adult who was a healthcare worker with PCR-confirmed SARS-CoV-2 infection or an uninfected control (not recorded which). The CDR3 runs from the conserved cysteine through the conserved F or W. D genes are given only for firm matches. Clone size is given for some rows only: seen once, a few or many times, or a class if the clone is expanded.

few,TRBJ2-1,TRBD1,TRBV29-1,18,CSVRTGELVGEFDNEQFF,TGCAGCGTCCGGACAGGGGAACTGGTCGGGGAGTTCGACAATGAGCAGTTCTTC
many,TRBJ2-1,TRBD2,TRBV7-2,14,CASSLPGRSNEQFF,TGTGCCAGCAGCTTACCCGGGAGGAGCAATGAGCAGTTCTTC
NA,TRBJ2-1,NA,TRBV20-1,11,CSASLLESQFF,TGCAGTGCTAGCCTTTTGGAAAGTCAGTTCTTC
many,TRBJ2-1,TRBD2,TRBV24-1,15,CATSEPMGGNNEQFF,TGTGCCACCAGTGAACCCATGGGAGGGAACAATGAGCAGTTCTTC
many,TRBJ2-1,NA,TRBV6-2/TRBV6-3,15,CASPVEAPEYNEQFF,TGTGCCAGCCCGGTCGAGGCACCCGAATACAATGAGCAGTTCTTC
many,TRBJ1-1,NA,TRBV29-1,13,CSVEGQQNTEAFF,TGCAGCGTTGAAGGACAGCAGAACACTGAAGCTTTCTTT
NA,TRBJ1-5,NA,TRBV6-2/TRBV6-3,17,CASSPSGGGRGNQPQHF,TGTGCCAGCAGTCCCTCCGGGGGGGGGCGAGGCAATCAGCCCCAGCATTTT
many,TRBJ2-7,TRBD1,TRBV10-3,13,CAATGGSSYEQYF,TGTGCCGCAACAGGGGGCAGCTCCTACGAGCAGTACTTC
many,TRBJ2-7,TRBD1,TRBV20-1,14,CSANNRDSLYEQYF,TGCAGTGCTAACAACCGGGACAGCTTATACGAGCAGTACTTC
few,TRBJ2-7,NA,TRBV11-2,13,CASSLVQGQEQYF,TGTGCCAGCAGCTTAGTGCAGGGTCAGGAGCAGTACTTC
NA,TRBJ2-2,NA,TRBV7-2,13,CASSSIPAGELFF,TGTGCCAGCAGCTCGATCCCAGCCGGGGAGCTGTTTTTT
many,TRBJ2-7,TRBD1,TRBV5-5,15,CASSSGQGEWDEQYF,TGTGCCAGCAGCTCAGGACAGGGGGAATGGGACGAGCAGTACTTC
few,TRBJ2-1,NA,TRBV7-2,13,CASSFGSAHEQFF,TGTGCCAGCAGCTTTGGATCCGCCCATGAGCAGTTCTTC
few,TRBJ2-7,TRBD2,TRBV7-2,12,CASSFSSGNQYF,TGTGCCAGCAGCTTTTCTAGCGGGAACCAGTACTTC
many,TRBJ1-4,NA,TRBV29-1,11,CSVVVNEKLFF,TGCAGCGTCGTCGTGAATGAAAAACTGTTTTTT
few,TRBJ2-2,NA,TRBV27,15,CASSLGSANTGELFF,TGTGCCAGCAGTTTAGGATCAGCGAACACCGGGGAGCTGTTTTTT
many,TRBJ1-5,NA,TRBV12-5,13,CASGDRAPHPQHF,TGTGCTAGTGGGGACCGGGCCCCCCATCCCCAGCATTTT
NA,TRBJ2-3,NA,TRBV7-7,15,CASSPTGTSTDTQYF,TGTGCCAGCAGCCCAACCGGGACGAGCACAGATACGCAGTATTTT
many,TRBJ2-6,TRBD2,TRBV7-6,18,CASSPGLAASSGANVLTF,TGTGCCAGCAGCCCGGGACTAGCGGCCTCTTCAGGGGCCAACGTCCTGACTTTC
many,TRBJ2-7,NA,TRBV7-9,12,CASSITGYEQYF,TGTGCCAGCAGCATAACAGGATACGAGCAGTACTTC
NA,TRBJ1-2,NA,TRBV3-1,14,CASSPPVLRYGYTF,TGTGCCAGCAGCCCGCCAGTTTTACGCTATGGCTACACCTTC
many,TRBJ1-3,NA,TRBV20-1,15,CSAGKPGFSGNTIYF,TGCAGTGCTGGAAAACCAGGCTTCTCTGGAAACACCATATATTTT
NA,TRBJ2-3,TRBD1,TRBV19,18,CASSEAGTGGTYSGTQYF,TGTGCCAGTAGTGAAGCCGGGACAGGGGGCACCTACAGTGGTACGCAGTATTTT
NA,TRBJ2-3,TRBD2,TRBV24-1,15,CATSVKAGNPDTQYF,TGTGCCACCAGTGTGAAAGCGGGGAATCCAGATACGCAGTATTTT
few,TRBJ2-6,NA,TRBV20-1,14,CSAFGTSGANVLTF,TGCAGTGCTTTCGGGACTTCTGGGGCCAACGTCCTGACTTTC
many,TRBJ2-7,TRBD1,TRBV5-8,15,CASSLGTGSSYEQYF,TGTGCCAGCAGCTTAGGGACAGGAAGCTCCTACGAGCAGTACTTC
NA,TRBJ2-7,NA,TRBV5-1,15,CASSFTQGSVYEQYF,TGCGCCAGCAGCTTTACCCAGGGGTCAGTCTACGAGCAGTACTTC
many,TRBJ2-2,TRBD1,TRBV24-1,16,CATSEPGQGNTGELFF,TGTGCCACCAGTGAGCCGGGACAGGGGAACACCGGGGAGCTGTTTTTT
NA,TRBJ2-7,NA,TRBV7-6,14,CASSPGPLGREQYF,TGTGCCAGCAGCCCTGGCCCTCTTGGTCGCGAGCAGTACTTC
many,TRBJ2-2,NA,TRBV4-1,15,CASSLEDGRTGELFF,TGCGCCAGCAGCCTCGAGGATGGGCGCACCGGGGAGCTGTTTTTT
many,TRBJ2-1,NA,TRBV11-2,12,CASSYSRNEQFF,TGTGCCAGCAGCTACAGCCGCAATGAGCAGTTCTTC
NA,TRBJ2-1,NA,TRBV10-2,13,CASSGGLYGEQFF,TGCGCCAGCAGCGGGGGCCTATACGGAGAGCAGTTCTTC
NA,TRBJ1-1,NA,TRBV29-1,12,CSGGASNTEAFF,TGCAGCGGGGGGGCCAGTAACACTGAAGCTTTCTTT
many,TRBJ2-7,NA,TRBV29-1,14,CSVAGSTSIYEQYF,TGCAGCGTCGCAGGGAGTACTAGCATCTACGAGCAGTACTTC
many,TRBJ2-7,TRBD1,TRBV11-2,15,CASSSRTGAPTGQYF,TGTGCCAGCAGCTCGAGGACAGGGGCGCCTACGGGGCAGTACTTC